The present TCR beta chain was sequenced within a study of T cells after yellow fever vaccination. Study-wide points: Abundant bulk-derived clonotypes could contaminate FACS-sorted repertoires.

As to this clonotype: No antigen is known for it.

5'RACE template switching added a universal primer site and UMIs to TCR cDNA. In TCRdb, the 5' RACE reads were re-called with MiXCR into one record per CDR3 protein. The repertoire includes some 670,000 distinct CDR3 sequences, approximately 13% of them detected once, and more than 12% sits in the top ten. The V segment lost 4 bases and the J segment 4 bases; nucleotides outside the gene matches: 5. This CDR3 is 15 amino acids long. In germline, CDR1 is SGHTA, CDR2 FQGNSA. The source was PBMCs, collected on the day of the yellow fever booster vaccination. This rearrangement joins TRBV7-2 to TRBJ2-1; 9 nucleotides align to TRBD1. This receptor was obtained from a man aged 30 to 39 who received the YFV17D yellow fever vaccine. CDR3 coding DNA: TGTGCCAGCAGCTCGGGACAGGGTCATTACAATGAGCAGTTCTTC. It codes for CASSSGQGHYNEQFF.